A few counts support the clone carrying this TCR beta chain. Its antigen remains unknown. The sample comes from a study of human T cells and chemical hapten exposure. For the study at large: Doses of diphenylcyclopropenone went to the patients' scalps weekly throughout the approximately 22-week study.

Notes on the study in general: Expanded TCR sets contained significantly more large CDR3 similarity clusters than controls.

TCRdb recomputed calls from the RACE reads with MiXCR, one row per CDR3 protein. The sample lists some 96,000 distinct CDR3 sequences, roughly 27% occurring once. Time point specified: patch test 3, about 24 weeks after DPC sensitization. The treatment here: therapeutic diphenylcyclopropenone sensitization with weekly scalp DPC. Unseparated into fractions, whole blood served as the source from which total RNA was extracted. The starting material was whole blood, obtained in connection with sensitization to the hapten diphenylcyclopropenone (DPC). This clonotype was obtained from a man between 35 and 55 years old with alopecia areata. Some clones in this sample may be carry-over from other donors' samples.

Here the CDR3 DNA reads TGTGCCATCAGTGAGCCGGGCACAGATACGCAGTATTTT. Encoded protein: CAISEPGTDTQYF. The chain combines TRBV10-3 with TRBJ2-3, with D unclear. This CDR3 has 13 amino acids. CDR1 is ENHRY and CDR2 is SYGVKD in the germline V gene. Trimming removed 2 bases at V and 1 base at J, with 4 bases between.